The entry that follows covers one T cell receptor (beta chain) sequence. The antigen is not known. This sample was taken from a study of cytotoxic CD8 clonotypes in ibrutinib-treated CLL. Study-wide points: The clonality rise at ibrutinib response reflected private clonotype expansion. Clonality was elevated at ibrutinib response and had returned toward baseline at progression.

Deep sequencing aimed at 1 in 200,000 to 1 in 1 million T cells' resolution. Method: immunoSEQ multiplex PCR; TCRdb's copy keeps in-frame clones and lacks some. This sample has 150,000 to 200,000 clones, with around nine tenths found just once. This TCR came from a human donor with chronic lymphocytic leukemia. Source: PBMCs, taken at disease progression, from a patient treated with ibrutinib.

The CDR3 coding sequence is TGTGCCATCCAGACAGGGGACTATGGCTACACCTTC. It yields the protein CAIQTGDYGYTF. The chain has TRBV2 and TRBJ1-2, with TRBD1 matching 8 bases. The CDR3 contains 12 residues. Germline CDR1 reads SNHLY; CDR2 reads FYNNEI. V lost 10 bases, J lost 3 bases, and 4 bases stayed unmatched.